The 11 T cell receptor beta chains given below trace back to one sample, sequenced in a study of molecular identifiers for immune sequencing clone quantification. A single record per CDR3 protein comes from TCRdb applying MiXCR to the PCR reads. The table lists about 640,000 distinct CDR3 sequences, 20% of them singletons. Specimen: naive CD8+ T cells from blood, with Jurkat cell RNA spiked in. Documented subset: FACS-sorted CD8+CD4-CCR7+CD45RA+ naive T cells. All receptors derive from a human donor in good health. Some libraries in this study had Jurkat cell RNA spiked in.

Comments on this clonotype: A much larger clone lies one base from this, so it may be a read error. The chain uses TRBV20-1 and TRBJ2-7; perhaps TRBD2 as D (5 bases). Germline loops: CDR1 DFQATT, CDR2 SNEGSKA (reference sequence). V was clipped by 6 bases and J by 2 bases, with 17 bases between them. The CDR3 covers 14 residues. The CDR3 region is CSAGSEGPAYEQYF. The CDR3 DNA reads TGCAGTGCAGGATCAGAGGGTCCCGCCTACGAGCAGTACTTC.

This clonotype was seen a single time. A much larger clonotype is one base distant, so this may be a read error. J is TRBJ2-1 and V is TRBV28, with a weak D call TRBD1 (5 bases). Germline V lookup: CDR1 MDHEN, CDR2 SYDVKM. CDR3 length: 13 residues. Trimming removed 10 bases from V and 2 bases from J, with 12 bases in between. CDR3 loop: CATTGRTYNEQFF. As DNA, the CDR3 is TGTGCCACCACAGGACGGACCTACAATGAGCAGTTCTTC.

This clonotype was observed at least ten times. The genes are TRBV5-1 and TRBJ1-3; perhaps TRBD1 as D (6 bases). Trimming stripped 0 bases from V and 0 bases from J, with 7 bases between. Germline V gene lookup returns CDR1 SGHRS and CDR2 YFSETQ. This CDR3 contains 15 residues. CDR3 DNA sequence: TGCGCCAGCAGCTTGGAGGACAGCTCTGGAAACACCATATATTTT. The encoded protein is CASSLEDSSGNTIYF. Full variable domain (outside the CDR3, taken from reference TRBV5-1 and TRBJ1-3): KAGVTQTPRYLIKTRGQQVTLSCSPISGHRSVSWYQQTPGQGLQFLFEYFSETQRNKGNFPGRFSGRQFSNSRSEMNVSTLELGDSALYLCASSLEDSSGNTIYFGEGSWLTVV.

This clonotype was picked up many times. This chain uses TRBV28 with TRBJ1-1; no definite D call. Trimming took off 3 bases at V and 0 bases at J, with 11 bases between the two ends. The length of the CDR3 is 15 residues. CDR1 and CDR2 (germline): MDHEN, SYDVKM. CDR3 sequence reads: CASSFREPMNTEAFF. In nucleotides, the CDR3 is TGTGCCAGCAGTTTTAGGGAGCCGATGAACACTGAAGCTTTCTTT.

This clonotype was seen many times. This chain connects TRBV4-3 to TRBJ2-5, with TRBD1 matching over 8 bases. CDR1 and CDR2 (germline): LGHNA, YSLEER. The trim removed 3 bases at V and 3 bases at J, leaving 3 bases unmatched. The CDR3 sequence is 14 residues long. The CDR3 DNA reads as TGCGCCAGCAGCCACCAGACAGGGGAAGAGACCCAGTACTTC. It encodes CASSHQTGEETQYF.

There are many counts of this clonotype. The chain joins TRBV12-3 or TRBV12-4 to TRBJ1-5, with 8 bases aligning to TRBD1. This CDR3 is built from 14 residues. J lost 7 bases, V lost 6 bases, and 8 bases had no gene match. CDR3 in DNA: TGTGCCAGCAGAAAGCAGGGGGCGGGACAGCCCCAGCATTTT. Its protein product is CASRKQGAGQPQHF.

This clonotype has ten or more counts. This chain joins TRBV5-5 and TRBJ2-7; 7 positions match TRBD2. Germline CDR1 and CDR2: SGHKS and YYEKEE (reference sequence). The CDR3 totals 15 residues. With V trimmed by 4 bases and J by 0 bases, 7 bases remained unmatched. CDR3 bases: TGTGCCAGCAGCCGGGTGAGCGGGGACTCCTACGAGCAGTACTTC. It is translated as CASSRVSGDSYEQYF.

This clonotype was counted only a few times. The chain uses TRBV6-2 or TRBV6-3 and TRBJ2-7; D might be TRBD1 (6 bases). Per germline, CDR1 MNHEY and CDR2 SVGEGT. The CDR3 is 15 amino acids. V was shortened by 4 bases and J by 2 bases, with 15 bases between the two germline ends. CDR3: CASSLLTGRTYEQYF. For the CDR3, the DNA is TGTGCCAGCAGTTTATTGACAGGACGGACCTACGAGCAGTACTTC.

This clonotype was observed at least ten times. V is TRBV4-3 and J is TRBJ1-4; tentatively, D is TRBD1 (5 bases). Looked up from germline, CDR1 is LGHNA and CDR2 is YSLEER. The V gene lost 0 bases and the J gene lost 7 bases, with 12 bases spanning the gap. The CDR3 sequence is 15 residues long. This CDR3 is CASSQEKVGGEKLFF. CDR3 nucleotide sequence: TGCGCCAGCAGCCAAGAAAAAGTCGGGGGTGAAAAACTGTTTTTT.

The chain is built from TRBV4-3 and TRBJ2-5; TRBD2 matches at 9 bases. Germline V gives CDR1 LGHNA, CDR2 YSLEER. Unmatched junction bases numbered 12, after V lost 0 bases and J lost 4 bases. This CDR3 has 18 amino acids. CDR3 sequence: CASSQERALAGLGETQYF. The CDR3 region has the DNA TGCGCCAGCAGCCAAGAAAGGGCGCTAGCGGGACTCGGAGAGACCCAGTACTTC.

With regard to this clonotype: A read error may be the cause here, since a much bigger clone is one base away. The rearrangement links TRBV5-1 to TRBJ2-2; D tentatively reads TRBD1 or TRBD2 (6 bases each). Germline V lookup: CDR1 SGHRS, CDR2 YFSETQ. The CDR3 is made up of 16 amino acids. V lost 2 bases to trimming and J lost 1 base, with 12 bases between them. This CDR3 reads CASSFPGAMNTGELFF. Written as DNA, the CDR3 is TGCGCCAGCAGCTTTCCGGGGGCTATGAACACCGGGGAGCTGTTTTTT.